This passage covers 18 T cell receptor beta chains from one sample sequenced in a study of OX40 agonist ivuxolimab in advanced cancers. Sequencing used immunoSEQ multiplex PCR; TCRdb keeps in-frame clones, though not all of them. The sample consists of about 91,000 clones, approximately 81% of them appearing once. Material: CD4+ or CD8+ T cells sorted from blood, obtained in a trial of the OX40 agonist ivuxolimab. The receptors here all came from an adult with an advanced solid tumor such as melanoma, head and neck, liver or kidney cancer.

The chain is built from TRBV15 and TRBJ2-3, with D possibly matching TRBD2 (5 bases). The CDR3 spans 15 residues. Trimming took off 6 bases at V and 2 bases at J, with 15 bases between the two ends. CDR1 is LNHNV and CDR2 is YYDKDF in the germline V gene (reference sequence). CDR3 DNA: TGTGCCACCAGAAAGATGCGCGGGTCCACAGATACGCAGTATTTT. Residues: CATRKMRGSTDTQYF.

In its sample, this clone was seen many times. The chain joins TRBV6-1 to TRBJ2-1, with D maybe TRBD2 (6 bases). The germline V gene has CDR1 MNHNS and CDR2 SASEGT. Trimming pared 6 bases from V and 8 bases from J, leaving 17 bases between. The CDR3 is made up of 14 amino acids. The CDR3 region has the DNA TGTGCCAGCAGATCGGCGGGGTCGTGGGATGAGCAGTTCTTC. Translating it yields CASRSAGSWDEQFF.

In its sample, this clone was seen once. This chain uses TRBV30 with TRBJ2-2; unclear D gene. V gave up 2 bases and J gave up 6 bases, with 13 bases separating them. This CDR3 contains 14 residues. In germline, CDR1 is GTSNPN, CDR2 SVGIG (reference sequence). The CDR3 is CAWSSRPPPGELFF. CDR3 DNA sequence: TGTGCCTGGAGTTCTAGACCCCCCCCCGGGGAGCTGTTTTTT.

This sequence joins TRBV28 and TRBJ1-1; 9 bases match TRBD1. V gave up 3 bases and J gave up 1 base; unmatched junction bases: 3. This CDR3 has 15 amino acids. CDR1 is MDHEN, CDR2 SYDVKM, per germline. CDR3 residues: CASSLGQGGNTEAFF. For the CDR3, the DNA is TGTGCCAGCAGTTTGGGACAGGGCGGGAACACTGAAGCTTTCTTT.

The rearrangement joins TRBV7-9 to TRBJ1-5; D gene uncertain. The V and J ends lost 1 base and 11 bases respectively, with 12 bases between them. The CDR3 loop spans 13 amino acids. The V gene's germline CDR1 is SEHNR and CDR2 FQNEAQ (reference sequence). The CDR3 loop reads CASSLEHSSTQHF. The CDR3 DNA is TGTGCCAGCAGCTTAGAACATTCCTCGACCCAGCATTTT.

This clone came up a few times. The rearrangement uses TRBV6-1 and TRBJ1-2; 8 bases line up with TRBD1. Losses at the gene ends were 3 bases for V and 5 bases for J; bases not matched to a gene: 5. Germline assignment: CDR1 MNHNS and CDR2 SASEGT. The CDR3 contains 14 residues. CDR3: CASSDLTGDYGYTF. For the CDR3, the DNA is TGTGCCAGCAGTGACTTGACAGGGGATTATGGCTACACCTTC.

The chain employs TRBV2 and TRBJ1-2; tentative D call: TRBD1 (5 bases). Germline V CDR1 and CDR2: SNHLY, FYNNEI. This CDR3 region has 14 residues. V gave up 8 bases and J gave up 0 bases, with 13 bases separating them. The CDR3 DNA follows: TGTGCCAGCGGCCCAGGGCGAACTAACTATGGCTACACCTTC. Encoded protein: CASGPGRTNYGYTF.

The chain joins TRBV7-9 to TRBJ1-4; D is possibly TRBD1 (5 bases). Trimming removed 6 bases from V and 8 bases from J, with 25 bases in between. The CDR3 has 17 amino acids. Germline loops: CDR1 SEHNR, CDR2 FQNEAQ (reference sequence). This chain's CDR3 is CASSRWLPGPKREKLFF. The CDR3 DNA reads TGTGCCAGCAGTCGTTGGTTACCGGGACCTAAACGGGAAAAACTGTTTTTT.

The chain carries TRBV9 and TRBJ2-3, with TRBD1 matching over 9 bases. CDR1 is SGDLS and CDR2 is YYNGEE in the germline V gene. The CDR3 totals 13 residues. The junction had 4 bases not matched to a gene; V was cut back by 5 bases and J by 6 bases. The DNA for the CDR3 is TGTGCCAGCAGGGGACAGGGAGTTGATACGCAGTATTTT. This encodes CASRGQGVDTQYF. Using reference TRBV9 and TRBJ2-3 for the parts outside the CDR3, the full variable domain is DSGVTQTPKHLITATGQRVTLRCSPRSGDLSVYWYQQSLDQGLQFLIQYYNGEERAKGNILERFSAQQFPDLHSELNLSSLELGDSALYFCASRGQGVDTQYFGPGTRLTVL.

In DNA, the CDR3 is TGTGCCAGCAGCTTAGAGAGCCCCTACGAGCAGTACGTC. It codes for CASSLESPYEQYV. The V call is TRBV11-2, the J call TRBJ2-7; no clear D gene. The germline V and J ends were trimmed by 0 bases and 2 bases, with 5 bases remaining between them. There are 13 residues in the CDR3. Germline V gene sequence: CDR1 SGHAT, CDR2 FQNNGV.

V and J are TRBV28 and TRBJ1-1; D is perhaps TRBD1 (6 bases). Trimming removed 6 bases from V and 1 base from J, with 12 bases in between. The CDR3 length is 14 residues. CDR1 and CDR2 from the germline V gene are MDHEN and SYDVKM. CDR3 residues: CASRAAGANTEAFF. For the CDR3, the DNA is TGTGCCAGCAGGGCGGCAGGGGCGAACACTGAAGCTTTCTTT.

V is TRBV4-2 and J is TRBJ1-2; TRBD1 might be the D (6 bases). Germline CDR1 LGHNA, CDR2 YNFKEQ. V gave up 4 bases and J gave up 4 bases, with 10 bases separating them. The CDR3 loop spans 13 amino acids. CDR3 coding DNA: TGTGCCAGCAGCCGACAGGCCGGCTATGGCTACACCTTC. It translates to CASSRQAGYGYTF.

The V call is TRBV4-2, the J call TRBJ1-2, with TRBD1 as a possible D gene (5 bases). V was shortened by 4 bases and J by 11 bases, with 23 bases between the two germline ends. CDR3 length: 15 residues. The V gene's germline CDR1 is LGHNA and CDR2 YNFKEQ. The CDR3 region has the DNA TGTGCCAGCAGCCCTTGGGGGGGAGACACCCTTCGATACACCTTC. This gives the protein CASSPWGGDTLRYTF.

The chain joins TRBV27 to TRBJ2-5; the match to TRBD2 covers 16 bases. Germline loops: CDR1 MNHEY, CDR2 SMNVEV (reference sequence). The CDR3 consists of 19 residues. V lost 4 bases and J lost 4; bases outside the gene matches: 12. The CDR3 here is CASSSRPGLAGGRAETQYF. CDR3 coding DNA: TGTGCCAGCAGTTCCCGACCGGGACTAGCGGGGGGGCGGGCAGAGACCCAGTACTTC.

The chain is built from TRBV21-1 and TRBJ1-1. TRBV21-1 is a documented pseudogene. This CDR3 comprises 15 residues. The DNA for the CDR3 is TGTGCCAGCAGCAAATTTACCCTCAAGTGGACTGAAGCTTTCTTT. This translates into CASSKFTLKWTEAFF.

This clone occurred once. The chain has TRBV2 and TRBJ1-5, with D unclear. Trimming stripped 2 bases from V and 4 bases from J, with 6 bases between. The V gene's germline CDR1 is SNHLY and CDR2 FYNNEI. The CDR3 is 13 amino acids. CDR3 sequence (DNA): TGTGCCAGCAGTGAACACAAGAATCAGCCCCAGCATTTT. As protein: CASSEHKNQPQHF. The full variable domain, rest sourced from reference TRBV2 and TRBJ1-5, is EPEVTQTPSHQVTQMGQEVILRCVPISNHLYFYWYRQILGQKVEFLVSFYNNEISEKSEIFDDQFSVERPDGSNFTLKIRSTKLEDSAMYFCASSEHKNQPQHFGDGTRLSIL.

The V and J genes are TRBV7-2 and TRBJ2-5; D gene uncertain. Germline CDR1 SGHTA, CDR2 FQGNSA. The CDR3 length is 12 residues. V lost 4 bases to trimming and J lost 5 bases, with 8 bases between them. CDR3 DNA sequence: TGTGCCAGCAGCTCTGGATTGGAGACCCAGTACTTC. Its translation is CASSSGLETQYF.

The chain is built from TRBV10-3 and TRBJ2-1, with D maybe TRBD1 (6 bases). The V end was cut by 6 bases, the J end by 10 bases, with 19 bases between. The CDR3 runs 14 residues. Germline V gives CDR1 ENHRY, CDR2 SYGVKD. CDR3 DNA: TGTGCCATCAGCCAACACAAAGAGGGGGACGAGCAGTTCTTC. Encoded protein: CAISQHKEGDEQFF.